This T cell receptor beta chain was found in a study of shared clonotypes between healthy human individuals. Produced via immunoSEQ multiplex PCR; TCRdb's table is partial and in-frame only. The sample yields approximately 480,000 clones, about 75% seen once. Germline V gene sequence: CDR1 GTSNPN, CDR2 SVGIG (reference sequence). The V gene lost 4 bases and the J gene lost 5 bases, with 18 bases spanning the gap. There are 15 residues in the CDR3. Sequenced input: PBMCs. The clonotype comes from a woman in her 40s in good health. Some clones in this sample may be carry-over from other donors' samples. The chain couples TRBV30 to TRBJ1-3; D not resolved. CDR3 DNA sequence: TGTGCCTGGACCCCGGACCGGGGAGTCAGAAACACCATATATTTT. It yields the protein CAWTPDRGVRNTIYF.